This TCR beta chain derives from a study of Graves' ophthalmopathy and Graves' hyperthyroidism listed by TCRdb under 2018. Regarding the study in general: Peripheral blood was collected at initial diagnosis, prior to any treatment. An independent validation cohort comprised some 19 hyperthyroidism patients and some 16 patients who later progressed from hyperthyroidism to ophthalmopathy. To explore V-J signatures that separate ophthalmopathy from hyperthyroidism, a discovery set of approximately 100 patients was enrolled, consisting of 43 with ophthalmopathy and about 60 with stable hyperthyroidism. In total, around 140 blood samples were TCR-sequenced: fewer than 50 ophthalmopathy, roughly 77 hyperthyroidism and some 17 hyperthyroidism-to-ophthalmopathy patients. Following sample collection, hyperthyroidism patients were given methimazole at a starting dose of 30 mg daily, and ophthalmopathy patients were given high-dose intravenous methylprednisolone. In six hyperthyroidism patients, T-cell repertoires of thyroid tissue and blood were compared. To tell Graves' ophthalmopathy apart from Graves' hyperthyroidism, and to predict which patients would progress to ophthalmopathy, the study relied on TCR beta repertoire signatures.

The sample holds many counts of this clonotype. The antigen it recognizes is unknown. The record has no base qualities; no much larger clone is one base away. Cut back by 0 bases and 8 bases, the V and J ends lie 11 bases apart. Including cysteine and phenylalanine, the CDR3 has 15 amino acids. Here the CDR3 DNA is all that survives: 45 bases in frame from base 1. Taken from the germline V gene, the CDR1 and CDR2 loops are SGHAT and FQNNGV. For repertoire sequencing, the TCR beta CDR3 regions were amplified from RNA transcripts. The first round of RT-PCR was done with HTBI primers and the Qiagen OneStep RT-PCR kit, and was followed by a second round of multiplex PCR, then size selection and purification. Libraries were sequenced on an Illumina HiSeq2000 using paired-end 100 bp reads. Per the source publication's procedure: SOAPnuke was used for read processing, and reads with adapters, uncalled bases, a mean Phred below 15, or no exact constant-primer or identifier match were discarded. COPE v1.2.5 was used to merge the high-quality paired reads. Clonotypes were defined as unique nucleotide sequences and were aligned to IMGT TRB V, D and J references using MiTCR v1.1. The analysis was limited to V-J combinations with a frequency above 0.0001, which together covered 98% to 99.2% of repertoires. For each V-J combination, a TCR clonal expansion and chaos score was defined as the ratio of F50 clonal expansion to chaos observed in the TCRdist matrix. Welch's t-statistics and random forest were used to narrow the features down to 10 to 15 V-J combinations, which were then fed into a naive Bayes classifier. Thyroid-blood repertoire similarity was quantified with the Morisita-Horn index. TCRdb reworked the public reads: Q25 trimming with fastp, MiXCR clone assembly, productive beta chains retained. Each CDR3 protein appears once, grouped with its most common genes and DNA. Here the V and J calls rest on TCRdb's processing, not on the authors' analysis. The sample table shows under 350,000 distinct CDR3 sequences, and 15% to 20% are seen once. The top ten clonotypes cover 12% of the sample.

Ophthalmopathy patients were characterized by moderately to severely active disease, a Clinical Activity Score of at least 3, a NOSPECS grade of at least 4, and a disease duration under 3 months. Patients with other autoimmune diseases, uncontrolled infections, pregnancy or lactation were excluded from the study. Clinical symptoms, serum thyroxine, TRAb, thyroid ultrasound and orbital computed tomography formed the basis of the diagnosis. PBMCs were isolated from around 10 ml of fresh peripheral blood by Ficoll-Paque density gradient centrifugation. Total RNA was extracted with Trizol reagent and quality-checked on an Agilent 2100 Bioanalyzer. The full study reports these points: No statistical method was used to predetermine the sample size, and group allocation was not hidden from the investigators. In validation, the model predicted ophthalmopathy progression with roughly 68% sensitivity and less than 80% specificity; some 13 predicted patients were CT-confirmed with GO in a median of about 7.1 months. Most expanded thyroid clonotypes with a frequency above 0.001 also appeared in blood, which suggests that blood repertoires may reflect the immune response in the thyroid. The 13-signature model separated ophthalmopathy from stable hyperthyroidism with 87.88% sensitivity and around 81% specificity in cross-validation, and 80%/75% in the test set.

This receptor was identified in an adult man with Graves' ophthalmopathy. The sequenced material came from peripheral blood. Rearrangement joined TRBV11-2 to TRBJ1-6, with TRBD1 as a weak D call on 6 bases. The CDR3 reads CASSLDLTGHSPLHF. The nucleotide sequence reads TGTGCCAGCAGCTTAGATCTTACAGGGCATTCACCCCTCCACTTT.